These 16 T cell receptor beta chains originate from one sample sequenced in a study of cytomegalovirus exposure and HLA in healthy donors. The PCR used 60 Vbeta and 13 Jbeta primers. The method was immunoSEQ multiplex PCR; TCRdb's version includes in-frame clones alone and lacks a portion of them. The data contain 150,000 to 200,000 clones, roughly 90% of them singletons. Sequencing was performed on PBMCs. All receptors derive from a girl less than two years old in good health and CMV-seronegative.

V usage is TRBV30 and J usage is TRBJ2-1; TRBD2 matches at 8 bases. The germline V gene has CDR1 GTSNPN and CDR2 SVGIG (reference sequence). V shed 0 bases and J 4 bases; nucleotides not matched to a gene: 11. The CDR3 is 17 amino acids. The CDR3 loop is CAWSVSRSGREYNEQFF. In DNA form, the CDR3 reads TGTGCCTGGAGTGTCTCACGGAGCGGGAGAGAATACAATGAGCAGTTCTTC.

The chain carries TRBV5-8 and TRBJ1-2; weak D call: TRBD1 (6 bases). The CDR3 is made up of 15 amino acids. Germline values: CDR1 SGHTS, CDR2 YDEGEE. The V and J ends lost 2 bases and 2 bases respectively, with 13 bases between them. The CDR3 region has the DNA TGTGCCAGCAGCTTACAGGGTGCGCCCAACTATGGCTACACCTTC. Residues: CASSLQGAPNYGYTF.

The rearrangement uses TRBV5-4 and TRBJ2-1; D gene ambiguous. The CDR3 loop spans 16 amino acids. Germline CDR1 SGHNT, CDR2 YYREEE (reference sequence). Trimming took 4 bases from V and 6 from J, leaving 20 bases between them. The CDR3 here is CASSELMGHTGNEQFF. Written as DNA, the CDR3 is TGTGCCAGCAGCGAGTTGATGGGTCATACGGGCAATGAGCAGTTCTTC.

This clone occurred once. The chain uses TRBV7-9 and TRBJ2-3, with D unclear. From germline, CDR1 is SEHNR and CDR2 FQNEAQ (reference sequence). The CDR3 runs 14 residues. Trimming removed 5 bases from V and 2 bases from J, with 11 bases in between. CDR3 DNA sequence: TGTGCCAGCAGCCAGACTGGCCCCACAGATACGCAGTATTTT. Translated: CASSQTGPTDTQYF.

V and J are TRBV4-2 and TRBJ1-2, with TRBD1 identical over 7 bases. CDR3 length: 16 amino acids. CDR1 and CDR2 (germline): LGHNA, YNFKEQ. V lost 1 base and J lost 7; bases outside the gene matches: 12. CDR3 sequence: CASSQVSAQGMGGYTF. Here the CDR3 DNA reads TGTGCCAGCAGCCAAGTTTCTGCACAGGGGATGGGTGGCTACACCTTC.

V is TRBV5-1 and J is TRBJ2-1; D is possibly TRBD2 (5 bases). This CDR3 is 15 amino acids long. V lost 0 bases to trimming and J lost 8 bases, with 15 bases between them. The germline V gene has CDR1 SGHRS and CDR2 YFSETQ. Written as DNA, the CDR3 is TGCGCCAGCAGCTTGGTAAGGGCCCAGGAGGATGAGCAGTTCTTC. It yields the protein CASSLVRAQEDEQFF. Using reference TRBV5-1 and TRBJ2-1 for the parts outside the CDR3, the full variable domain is KAGVTQTPRYLIKTRGQQVTLSCSPISGHRSVSWYQQTPGQGLQFLFEYFSETQRNKGNFPGRFSGRQFSNSRSEMNVSTLELGDSALYLCASSLVRAQEDEQFFGPGTRLTVL.

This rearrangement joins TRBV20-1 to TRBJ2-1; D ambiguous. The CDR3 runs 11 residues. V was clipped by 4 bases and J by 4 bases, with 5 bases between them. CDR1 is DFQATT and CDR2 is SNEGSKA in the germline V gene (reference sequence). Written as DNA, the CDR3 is TGCAGTGCTAATCAATACAATGAGCAGTTCTTC. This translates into CSANQYNEQFF.

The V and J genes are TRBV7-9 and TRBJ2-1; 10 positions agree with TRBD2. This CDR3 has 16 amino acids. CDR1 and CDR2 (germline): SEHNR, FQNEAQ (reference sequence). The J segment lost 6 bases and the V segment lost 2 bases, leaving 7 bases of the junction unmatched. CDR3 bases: TGTGCCAGCAGCTTAAAAGCGGGGGGGCCCGTCAATGAGCAGTTCTTC. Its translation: CASSLKAGGPVNEQFF.

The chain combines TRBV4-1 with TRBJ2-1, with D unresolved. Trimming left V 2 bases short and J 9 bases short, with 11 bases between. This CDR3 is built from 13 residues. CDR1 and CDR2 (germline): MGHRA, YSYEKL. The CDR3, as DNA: TGCGCCAGCAGCCAACTCCTGCCCGGTGAGCAGTTCTTC. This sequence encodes CASSQLLPGEQFF.

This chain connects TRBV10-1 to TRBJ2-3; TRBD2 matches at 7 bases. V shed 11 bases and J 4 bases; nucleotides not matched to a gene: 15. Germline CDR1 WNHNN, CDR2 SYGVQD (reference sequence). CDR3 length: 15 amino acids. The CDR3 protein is CAGQDGGRYADTQYF. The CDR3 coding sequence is TGCGCCGGCCAGGATGGCGGGAGATATGCAGATACGCAGTATTTT.

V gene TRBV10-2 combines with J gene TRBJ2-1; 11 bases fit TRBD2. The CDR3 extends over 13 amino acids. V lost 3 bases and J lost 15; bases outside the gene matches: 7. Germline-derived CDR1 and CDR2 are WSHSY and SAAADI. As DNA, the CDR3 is TGCGCCAGCAGTGACCTAGCGGGGGGCCATCCGTTCTTC. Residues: CASSDLAGGHPFF.

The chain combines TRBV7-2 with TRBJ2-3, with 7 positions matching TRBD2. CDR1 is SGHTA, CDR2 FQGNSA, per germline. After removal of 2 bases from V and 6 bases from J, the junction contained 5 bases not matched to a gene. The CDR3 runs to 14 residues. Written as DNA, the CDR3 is TGTGCCAGCAGCTTATGGCGGGGAGGGGATACGCAGTATTTT. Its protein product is CASSLWRGGDTQYF.

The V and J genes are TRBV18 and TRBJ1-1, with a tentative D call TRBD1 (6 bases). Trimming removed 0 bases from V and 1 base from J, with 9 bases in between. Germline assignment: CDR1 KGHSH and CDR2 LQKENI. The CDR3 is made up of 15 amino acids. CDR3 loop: CASSPPRGSNTEAFF. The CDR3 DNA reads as TGTGCCAGCTCACCACCGAGGGGGTCGAACACTGAAGCTTTCTTT.

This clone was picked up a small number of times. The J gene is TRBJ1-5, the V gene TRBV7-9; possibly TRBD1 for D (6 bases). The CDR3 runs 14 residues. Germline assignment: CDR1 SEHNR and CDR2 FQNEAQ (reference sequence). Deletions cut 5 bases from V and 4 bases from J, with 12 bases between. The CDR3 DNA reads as TGTGCCAGCAGCCCCGGTACAGGGAATCAGCCCCAGCATTTT. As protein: CASSPGTGNQPQHF.

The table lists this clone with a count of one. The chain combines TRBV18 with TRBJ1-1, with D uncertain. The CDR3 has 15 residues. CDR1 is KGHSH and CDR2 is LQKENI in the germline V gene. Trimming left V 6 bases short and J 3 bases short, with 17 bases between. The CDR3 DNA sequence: TGTGCCAGCTCGTCCCTGAATTCTCAGGACACTGAAGCTTTCTTT. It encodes CASSSLNSQDTEAFF.

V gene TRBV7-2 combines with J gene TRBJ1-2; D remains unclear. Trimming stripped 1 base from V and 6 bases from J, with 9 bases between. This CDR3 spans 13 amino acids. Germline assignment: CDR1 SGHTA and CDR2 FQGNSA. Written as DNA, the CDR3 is TGTGCCAGCAGCTTAGGAGGTGTGGATGGCTACACCTTC. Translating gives CASSLGGVDGYTF.